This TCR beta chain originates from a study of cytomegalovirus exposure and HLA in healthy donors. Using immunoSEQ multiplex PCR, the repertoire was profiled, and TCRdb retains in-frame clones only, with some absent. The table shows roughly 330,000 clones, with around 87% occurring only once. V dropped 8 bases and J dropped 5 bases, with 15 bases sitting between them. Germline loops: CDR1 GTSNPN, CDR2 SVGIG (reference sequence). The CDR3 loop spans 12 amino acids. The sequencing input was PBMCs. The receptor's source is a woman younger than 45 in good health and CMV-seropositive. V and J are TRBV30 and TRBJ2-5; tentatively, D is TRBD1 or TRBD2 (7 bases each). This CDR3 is CAGEGARETQYF. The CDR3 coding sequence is TGTGCCGGGGAGGGGGCGAGGGAGACCCAGTACTTC.